The entry below describes one T cell receptor beta chain. The target antigen is unknown. The trim removed 5 bases at V and 4 bases at J, leaving 3 bases unmatched. CDR1 is SGHTA and CDR2 is FQGTGA in the germline V gene. This CDR3 has 15 residues. This sample was taken from a study of T cell clonotyping in hematopoietic cell transplantation. General study findings and limits: Recipient TCR diversity dropped after transplant; expanded clonotypes rose from day 30 to 180.

Time point meaning: recipient sample about 28 days before transplant, after cytoreduction. The protocol was immunoSEQ multiplex PCR, while the TCRdb copy is restricted to in-frame clones and leaves out a portion. The sample contains 45,000 or so clones, about four fifths of which appear only once. The genes are TRBV7-3 and TRBJ2-2; 11 bases match TRBD2. The sample was peripheral blood mononuclear cells, taken before stem cell transplant. The receptor comes from a man aged 55 to 70 with myelodysplastic syndrome. Some clones in this sample may be carry-over from other donors' samples. DNA of the CDR3: TGTGCCAGCAGCCTTAGCGGGGGGGGCACCGGGGAGCTGTTTTTT. Amino acid sequence: CASSLSGGGTGELFF.